The T cell receptor (beta chain) described here comes from a study of shared clonotypes between healthy human individuals. Study outcomes and limitations: Shared clonotypes: about 5.3% naive CD4, around 3.7% naive CD8, over 2% memory CD4, about 0.41% memory CD8.

Trimming shortened V by 5 bases and J by 13 bases, and 21 bases separated the two germline ends. This CDR3 has 14 amino acids. Germline CDR1 is SGHTA and CDR2 is FQGTGA. TCRdb's copy holds only in-frame clones and misses some; the assay was immunoSEQ multiplex PCR. The sample yields 1 million to 1.3 million clones, 75% to 80% seen once. On this clone itself: As yet, its antigen is unknown.

The clonotype comes from a man aged 18 to 29 in good health. Some clones in this sample may be carry-over from other donors' samples. The material sequenced was memory CD4+ T cells from PBMCs. Subset meaning: CD45RA-negative fraction. The chain uses TRBV7-3 and TRBJ2-1; D remains unclear. Here the CDR3 DNA reads TGTGCCAGCAGCGGATCCTTTAACGACCCCACCCAGTTCTTC. It is translated as CASSGSFNDPTQFF.